What follows are 4 T cell receptor beta chains derived from one specimen sequenced in a study of memory CD4+ T cells and cytomegalovirus serostatus. TCRdb keeps only in-frame clones here, not all; method: immunoSEQ multiplex PCR. The sample carries roughly 56,000 clones, 82% recorded once. Single viable CD3+CD4+CD8-CD45RO+ cells were sorted as the memory CD4+ T cells. Source material: memory CD4+ T cells from blood. These receptors originate from an adult in good health and CMV-seronegative.

The chain employs TRBV4-1 and TRBJ2-3; 8 bases align to TRBD2. After removal of 2 bases from V and 2 bases from J, the junction contained 3 bases not matched to a gene. This CDR3 has 15 amino acids. The germline CDR1 and CDR2 sequences are MGHRA and YSYEKL. The DNA of the CDR3 is TGCGCCAGCAGCCAACTCGGGGGGGCCACAGATACGCAGTATTTT. Protein product: CASSQLGGATDTQYF.

The chain couples TRBV6-5 to TRBJ1-4; 8 positions match TRBD1. The CDR3 is 16 amino acids. The J segment lost 8 bases and the V segment lost 0 bases, leaving 8 bases of the junction unmatched. Germline V gives CDR1 MNHEY, CDR2 SVGAGI. The CDR3: CASSYSGDRRREKLFF. CDR3 DNA sequence: TGTGCCAGCAGTTACTCGGGGGACAGGCGAAGGGAAAAACTGTTTTTT.

This chain uses TRBV6-5 with TRBJ1-3; the D is unclear. This CDR3 has 14 residues. The V end was cut by 2 bases, the J end by 0 bases, with 5 bases between. From germline, CDR1 is MNHEY and CDR2 SVGAGI. This CDR3 reads CASSYGNSGNTIYF. Written as DNA, the CDR3 is TGTGCCAGCAGTTACGGCAACTCTGGAAACACCATATATTTT.

The chain combines TRBV29-1 with TRBJ2-7; 8 bases are a match to TRBD1. This CDR3 is 14 amino acids long. Germline V gives CDR1 SQVTM, CDR2 ANQGSEA. Germline trimming cut 3 bases from V and 4 bases from J; bases unmatched to any gene: 8. The CDR3 nucleotides are TGCAGCGTTGAGGGGGGCAGGGGGCCGTACGAGCAGTACTTC. It encodes CSVEGGRGPYEQYF.